What follows describes a single TCR beta chain. Enrollees, 18 to 89 years old, lived in about two dozen US areas. The source of the sample is a study of blood T cell repertoires in COVID-19. Turning to the study itself: Both acute and convalescent COVID-19 samples were obtained from the United States, Italy and Spain. In each case, the material was cDNA or gDNA derived from T cells, B-cell-depleted T cells, or PBMCs.

Authors' processing steps: Amplified reference gene primers provided the basis for estimating nucleated cell counts. Assay: immunoSEQ multiplex PCR; the TCRdb copy retains only in-frame clones and omits some. That table gives V, J and clone size, and the DNA gave D and trimming. The sample has about 240,000 clones; around 82% are singletons. This CDR3 contains 12 residues. V lost 6 bases, J lost 8 bases, and 5 bases stayed unmatched. The chain carries TRBV6-7 and TRBJ1-2; TRBD1 aligns across 8 bases. TRBV6-7 has ORF status, its function being uncertain. The TCR comes from a woman in her thirties or forties who had been exposed to COVID-19. Sequencing was carried out using PBMCs or T cells enriched from blood (not recorded which). CDR3 DNA: TGTGCCAGCAGGGACGACAGGGGCGGCTACACCTTC. Translating it yields CASRDDRGGYTF.